Each of the 16 T cell receptor beta chains below was sequenced from the same sample in a study of shared clonotypes between healthy human individuals. CD45RO-negative CD8 cells positively selected for CCR7 made up the naive population, which excluded terminally differentiated effector memory CD45RA+ cells. The data were produced by immunoSEQ multiplex PCR, yet TCRdb's version contains in-frame clones alone and is incomplete. The table lists around 620,000 clones, 95% of them singletons. Sequenced: naive CD8+ T cells sorted from blood. Every receptor here comes from a woman between 25 and 40 years old in good health.

The chain couples TRBV7-9 to TRBJ2-7; D is possibly TRBD2 (6 bases). Trimming removed 1 base at V and 4 bases at J, with 11 bases between. Germline loops: CDR1 SEHNR, CDR2 FQNEAQ (reference sequence). The CDR3 extends over 14 amino acids. CDR3 residues: CASSLGTTGYEQYF. Written as DNA, the CDR3 is TGTGCCAGCAGCTTAGGGACTACCGGATACGAGCAGTACTTC.

V usage is TRBV30 and J usage is TRBJ2-1; 7 bases align to TRBD1. J gave up 8 bases and V 4 bases, and 17 bases lay outside the gene matches. The CDR3 loop spans 16 amino acids. Germline CDR1 is GTSNPN and CDR2 is SVGIG (reference sequence). The chain's CDR3 is CAWTIGSGRGSDEQFF. In DNA, the CDR3 is TGTGCCTGGACTATCGGGTCCGGCAGGGGGTCTGATGAGCAGTTCTTC.

The genes are TRBV6-5 and TRBJ2-2, with D possibly being TRBD2 (5 bases). Between the trimmed V and J ends, which lost 6 bases and 6 bases, there was a span of 14 bases. The CDR3 runs 14 residues. The germline CDR1 and CDR2 sequences are MNHEY and SVGAGI. The CDR3 is CASSYGLLSGELFF. For the CDR3, the DNA is TGTGCCAGCAGCTACGGACTCCTTTCCGGGGAGCTGTTTTTT.

This chain links TRBV27 with TRBJ2-1, with no clear D. Germline V lookup: CDR1 MNHEY, CDR2 SMNVEV (reference sequence). Trimming stripped 2 bases from V and 10 bases from J, with 18 bases between. CDR3 length: 15 amino acids. CDR3 sequence: CASSLQFLRVEEQFF. The CDR3 nucleotides read TGTGCCAGCAGTTTACAATTTTTACGAGTTGAGGAGCAGTTCTTC.

The chain has TRBV6-5 and TRBJ2-7; maybe TRBD2 (6 bases). Deletions cut 0 bases from V and 0 bases from J, with 12 bases between. This CDR3 comprises 16 residues. Germline V CDR1 and CDR2: MNHEY, SVGAGI. DNA of the CDR3: TGTGCCAGCAGTTACTCTTCGGGAGAGAGCTCCTACGAGCAGTACTTC. This codes for CASSYSSGESSYEQYF.

The gene calls are TRBV19 and TRBJ2-2; 9 nucleotides line up with TRBD2. CDR1 and CDR2 from the germline V gene are LNHDA and SQIVND (reference sequence). The trim removed 6 bases at V and 4 bases at J, leaving 6 bases unmatched. This CDR3 region has 15 residues. CDR3 residues: CASSLAGAGTGELFF. CDR3 nucleotide sequence: TGTGCCAGTAGCTTAGCGGGAGCGGGCACCGGGGAGCTGTTTTTT.

The CDR3 region is CASSLVGGGNYEQYF. In DNA, the CDR3 is TGTGCCAGCAGTTTGGTAGGGGGAGGAAACTACGAGCAGTACTTC. J is TRBJ2-7 and V is TRBV6-5; either TRBD1 or TRBD2 may fit D (6 bases each). Trimming stripped 4 bases from V and 3 bases from J, with 16 bases between. The CDR3 is 15 amino acids. Germline V gene sequence: CDR1 MNHEY, CDR2 SVGAGI.

The chain carries TRBV6-5 and TRBJ1-5, with D perhaps TRBD1 (5 bases). V was cut by 4 bases and J by 3 bases, with 13 bases left in between. CDR1 and CDR2 from the germline V gene are MNHEY and SVGAGI. CDR3 size: 15 residues. CDR3 sequence (DNA): TGTGCCAGCAGTTCGAGGGACGGAATCAATCAGCCCCAGCATTTT. This gives the protein CASSSRDGINQPQHF.

V is TRBV5-4 and J is TRBJ2-7; 7 bases map to TRBD2. Germline CDR1 SGHNT, CDR2 YYREEE (reference sequence). J gave up 5 bases and V 1 base, and 6 bases lay outside the gene matches. The CDR3 contains 14 residues. As DNA, the CDR3 is TGTGCCAGCAGCTTGTCTGGCGGGAGCAACGAGCAGTACTTC. Translated, it gives CASSLSGGSNEQYF.

The CDR3 region is CASSSDTRYEQYF. In DNA, the CDR3 is TGTGCCAGCAGCTCCGACACCCGCTACGAGCAGTACTTC. This chain connects TRBV7-9 to TRBJ2-5, with no clear D. The closer fit of TRBJ2-7 to the DNA end suggests the J call may be wrong. CDR3 length equals 13 residues. Germline V lookup: CDR1 SEHNR, CDR2 FQNEAQ (reference sequence).

The gene calls are TRBV5-4 and TRBJ2-7; 8 positions match TRBD1. V lost 4 bases, J lost 2 bases, and 5 bases stayed unmatched. The CDR3 sequence is 14 residues long. The germline CDR1 and CDR2 sequences are SGHNT and YYREEE (reference sequence). The CDR3 bases are TGTGCCAGCAGCATTGGACAGGGCACCTACGAGCAGTACTTC. Protein product: CASSIGQGTYEQYF.

V usage is TRBV2 and J usage is TRBJ2-7; D gene unclear. CDR3 length: 12 residues. V was clipped by 2 bases and J by 5 bases, with 7 bases between them. Germline assignment: CDR1 SNHLY and CDR2 FYNNEI. The CDR3 here is CASSERRDEQYF. The CDR3, as DNA: TGTGCCAGCAGTGAACGAAGGGACGAGCAGTACTTC.

The V and J genes are TRBV28 and TRBJ2-3; the D gene is possibly TRBD2 (6 bases). The V and J ends lost 3 bases and 2 bases respectively, with 27 bases between them. CDR1 is MDHEN and CDR2 is SYDVKM in the germline V gene. The CDR3 has 20 residues. Here the CDR3 reads CASSFLPGMNRDFYTDTQYF. The CDR3 DNA follows: TGTGCCAGCAGTTTCTTACCAGGGATGAACCGGGACTTCTACACAGATACGCAGTATTTT.

The rearrangement links TRBV28 to TRBJ1-1; D is ambiguous. The CDR3 totals 17 residues. The ends were cut back, 3 bases at V and 3 bases at J, with 20 bases in the middle. Germline CDR1 and CDR2: MDHEN and SYDVKM. This chain's CDR3 is CASSFPSLVPADTEAFF. For the CDR3, the DNA is TGTGCCAGCAGTTTCCCCTCCCTCGTACCTGCTGACACTGAAGCTTTCTTT.

The chain uses TRBV27 and TRBJ2-1; D is uncertain. V was trimmed by 2 bases and J by 4 bases, leaving 6 bases between them. Germline CDR1 is MNHEY and CDR2 is SMNVEV (reference sequence). The CDR3 contains 13 residues. CDR3 sequence (DNA): TGTGCCAGCAGTTTAACAGAATACAATGAGCAGTTCTTC. Translated, it gives CASSLTEYNEQFF.

As to this clone: Other nucleotide sequences from this sample produce the same CDR3. V is TRBV5-1 and J is TRBJ1-5; D is ambiguous. The germline V gene encodes CDR1 SGHRS and CDR2 YFSETQ. V was trimmed by 0 bases and J by 2 bases, leaving 6 bases between them. CDR3 length equals 14 residues. CDR3 sequence reads: CASSLDGGNQPQHF. CDR3 DNA: TGCGCCAGCAGCTTGGATGGGGGCAATCAGCCCCAGCATTTT. Full variable domain (missing parts from reference TRBV5-1 and TRBJ1-5): KAGVTQTPRYLIKTRGQQVTLSCSPISGHRSVSWYQQTPGQGLQFLFEYFSETQRNKGNFPGRFSGRQFSNSRSEMNVSTLELGDSALYLCASSLDGGNQPQHFGDGTRLSIL.